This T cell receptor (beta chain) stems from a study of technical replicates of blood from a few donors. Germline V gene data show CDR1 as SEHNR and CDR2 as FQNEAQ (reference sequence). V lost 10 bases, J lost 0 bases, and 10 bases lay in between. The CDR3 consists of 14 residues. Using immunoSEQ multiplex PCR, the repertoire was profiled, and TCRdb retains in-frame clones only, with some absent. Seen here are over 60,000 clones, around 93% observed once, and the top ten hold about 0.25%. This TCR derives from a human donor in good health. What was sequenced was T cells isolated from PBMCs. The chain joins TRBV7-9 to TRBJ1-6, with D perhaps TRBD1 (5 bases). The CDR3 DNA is TGTGCCATAGACAGAAGCTCCTATAATTCACCCCTCCACTTT. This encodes CAIDRSSYNSPLHF.